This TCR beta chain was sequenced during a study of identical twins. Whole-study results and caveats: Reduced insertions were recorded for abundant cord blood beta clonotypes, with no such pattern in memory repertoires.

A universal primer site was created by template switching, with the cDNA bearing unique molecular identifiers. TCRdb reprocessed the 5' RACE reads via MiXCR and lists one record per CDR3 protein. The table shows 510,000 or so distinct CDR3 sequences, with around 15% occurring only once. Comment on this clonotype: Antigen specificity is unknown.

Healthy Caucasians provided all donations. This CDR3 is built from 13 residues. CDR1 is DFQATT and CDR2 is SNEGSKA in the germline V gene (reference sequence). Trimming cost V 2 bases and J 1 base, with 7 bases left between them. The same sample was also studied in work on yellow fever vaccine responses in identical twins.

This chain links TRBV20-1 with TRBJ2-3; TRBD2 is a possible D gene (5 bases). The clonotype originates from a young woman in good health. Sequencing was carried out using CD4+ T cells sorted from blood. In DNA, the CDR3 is TGCAGTGCTAGACAGGAGGGCACAGATACGCAGTATTTT. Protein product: CSARQEGTDTQYF.